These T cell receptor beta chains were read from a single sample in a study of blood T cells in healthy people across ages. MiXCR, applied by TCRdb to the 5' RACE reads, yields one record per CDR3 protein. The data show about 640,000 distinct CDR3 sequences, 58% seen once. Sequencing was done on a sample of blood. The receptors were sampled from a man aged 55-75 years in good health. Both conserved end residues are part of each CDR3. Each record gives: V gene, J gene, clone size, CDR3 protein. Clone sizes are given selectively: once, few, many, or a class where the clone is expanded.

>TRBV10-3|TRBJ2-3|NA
CAISDRTGRINTDTQYF
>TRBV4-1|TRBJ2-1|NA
CASTSWTSGQGEQFF
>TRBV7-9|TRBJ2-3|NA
CASSSQAGSDTQYF
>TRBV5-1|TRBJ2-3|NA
CASSLATGVRTDTQYF
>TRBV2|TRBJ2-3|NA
CASSEEGVDTQYF
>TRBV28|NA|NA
CASSSGTYGTTYYYEQYF
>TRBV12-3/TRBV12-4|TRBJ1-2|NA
CASSPGQEGGYTF
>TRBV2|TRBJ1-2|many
CASNAARQGSGYTF
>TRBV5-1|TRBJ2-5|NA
CASSLAPWGLEETQYF
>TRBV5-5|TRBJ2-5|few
CASSDHPSRTYQETQYF
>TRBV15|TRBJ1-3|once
CATSSGSANTIYF
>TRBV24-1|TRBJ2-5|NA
CATSLPGGTQYF
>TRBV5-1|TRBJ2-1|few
CASSLAGRAYNEQFF
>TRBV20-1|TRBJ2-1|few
CSAQPGPFPYNEQFF
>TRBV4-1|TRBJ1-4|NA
CASSQPGTGGREKLFF
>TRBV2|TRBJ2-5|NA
CASSDGVRAQETQYF
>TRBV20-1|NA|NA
CSASETGTGHYEQYF
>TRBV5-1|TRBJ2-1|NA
CASSSAGTRVMNEQFF
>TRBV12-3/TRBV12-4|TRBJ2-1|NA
CASSFSSQGARAEQFF
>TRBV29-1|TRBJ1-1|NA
CSVAGQVNTEAFF
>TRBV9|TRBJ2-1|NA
CASSVRGQGFYNEQFF
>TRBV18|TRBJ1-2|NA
CASSPRPGSNYGYTF
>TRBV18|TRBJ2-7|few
CASSVTGEGYEQYF
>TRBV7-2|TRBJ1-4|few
CASSSGRDRGSEKLFF
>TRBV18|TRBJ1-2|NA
CASSTGTIGGYTF
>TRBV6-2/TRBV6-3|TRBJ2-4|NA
CASSYPGTVVGAKDIQYF
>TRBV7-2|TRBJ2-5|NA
CASSSVGTSRETQYF
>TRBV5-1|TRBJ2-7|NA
CASSLTPADSYEQYF
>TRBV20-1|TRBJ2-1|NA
CSSPREGGYNEQFF
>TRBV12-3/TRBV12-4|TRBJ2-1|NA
CASTPSPYNERFF
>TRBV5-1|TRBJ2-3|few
CASSLHRAGGTDTQYF
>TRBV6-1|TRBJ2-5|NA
CASRRRAGTREETQYF
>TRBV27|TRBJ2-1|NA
CASSLSRQEREQLF
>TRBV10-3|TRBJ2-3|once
CAISWTSGGLGPDTQYF
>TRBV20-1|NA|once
CSARVALQETQYF
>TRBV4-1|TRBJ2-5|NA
CASSLQGGRAGQETQYF
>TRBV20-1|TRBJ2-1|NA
CSARDPRTSGGVLNEQFF
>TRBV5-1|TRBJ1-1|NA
CASSFRTNTEAFF
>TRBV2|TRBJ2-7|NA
CASSVGQGKIYEQYF
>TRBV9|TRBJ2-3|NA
CASSVERDRADTQYF